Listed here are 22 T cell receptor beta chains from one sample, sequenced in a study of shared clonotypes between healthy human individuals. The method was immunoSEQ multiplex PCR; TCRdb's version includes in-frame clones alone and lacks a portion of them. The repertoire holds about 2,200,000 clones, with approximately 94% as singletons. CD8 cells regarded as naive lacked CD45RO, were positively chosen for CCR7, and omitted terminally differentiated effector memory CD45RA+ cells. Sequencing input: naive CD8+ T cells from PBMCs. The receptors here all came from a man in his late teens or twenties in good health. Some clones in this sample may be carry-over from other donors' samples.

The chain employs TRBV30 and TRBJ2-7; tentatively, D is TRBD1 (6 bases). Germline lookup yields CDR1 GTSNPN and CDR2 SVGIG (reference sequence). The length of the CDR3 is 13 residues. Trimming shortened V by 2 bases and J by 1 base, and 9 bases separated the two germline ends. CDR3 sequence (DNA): TGTGCCTGGAGTCAGGGGTCTTCCTACGAGCAGTACTTC. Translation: CAWSQGSSYEQYF. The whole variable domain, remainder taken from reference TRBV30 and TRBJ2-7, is SQTIHQWPATLVQPVGSPLSLECTVEGTSNPNLYWYRQAAGRGLQLLFYSVGIGQISSEVPQNLSASRPQDRQFILSSKKLLLSDSGFYLCAWSQGSSYEQYFGPGTRLTVT.

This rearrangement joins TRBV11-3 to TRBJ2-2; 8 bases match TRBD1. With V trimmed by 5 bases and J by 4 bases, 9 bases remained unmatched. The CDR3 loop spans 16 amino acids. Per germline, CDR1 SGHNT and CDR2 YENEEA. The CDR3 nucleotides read TGTGCCAGCAGCCCAGAGACAGGGGCCCTCACCGGGGAGCTGTTTTTT. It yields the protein CASSPETGALTGELFF.

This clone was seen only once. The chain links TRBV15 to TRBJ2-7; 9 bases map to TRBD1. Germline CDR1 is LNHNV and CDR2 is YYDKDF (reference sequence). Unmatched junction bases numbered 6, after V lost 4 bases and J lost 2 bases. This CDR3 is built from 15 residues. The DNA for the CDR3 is TGTGCCACCAGCATAGGGACAGGGACAACCTACGAGCAGTACTTC. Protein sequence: CATSIGTGTTYEQYF.

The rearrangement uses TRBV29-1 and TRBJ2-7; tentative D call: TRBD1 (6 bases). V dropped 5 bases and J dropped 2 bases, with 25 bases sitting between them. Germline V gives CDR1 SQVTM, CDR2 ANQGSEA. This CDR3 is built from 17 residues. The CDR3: CSVTTIRSHTGTYEQYF. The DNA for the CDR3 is TGCAGCGTTACTACGATCCGATCTCACACAGGGACCTACGAGCAGTACTTC.

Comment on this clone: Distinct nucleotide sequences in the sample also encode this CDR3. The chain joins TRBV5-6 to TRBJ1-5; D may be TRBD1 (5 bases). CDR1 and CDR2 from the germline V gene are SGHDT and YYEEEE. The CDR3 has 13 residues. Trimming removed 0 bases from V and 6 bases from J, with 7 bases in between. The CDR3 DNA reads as TGTGCCAGCAGCTTGGGGGGCAGTCAGCCCCAGCATTTT. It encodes CASSLGGSQPQHF.

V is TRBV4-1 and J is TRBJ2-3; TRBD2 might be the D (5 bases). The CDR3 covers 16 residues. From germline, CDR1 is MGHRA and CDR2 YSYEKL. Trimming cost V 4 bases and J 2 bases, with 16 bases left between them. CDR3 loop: CASSRETGLTTDTQYF. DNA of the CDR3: TGCGCCAGCAGCCGCGAAACGGGGTTGACCACAGATACGCAGTATTTT.

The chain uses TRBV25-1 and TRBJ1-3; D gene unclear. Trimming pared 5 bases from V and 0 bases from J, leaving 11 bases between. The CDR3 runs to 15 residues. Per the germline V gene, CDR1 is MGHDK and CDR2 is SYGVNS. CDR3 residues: CASSLMDSSGNTIYF. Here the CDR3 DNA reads TGTGCCAGCAGTCTCATGGATAGCTCTGGAAACACCATATATTTT. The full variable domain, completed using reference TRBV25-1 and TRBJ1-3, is EADIYQTPRYLVIGTGKKITLECSQTMGHDKMYWYQQDPGMELHLIHYSYGVNSTEKGDLSSESTVSRIRTEHFPLTLESARPSHTSQYLCASSLMDSSGNTIYFGEGSWLTVV.

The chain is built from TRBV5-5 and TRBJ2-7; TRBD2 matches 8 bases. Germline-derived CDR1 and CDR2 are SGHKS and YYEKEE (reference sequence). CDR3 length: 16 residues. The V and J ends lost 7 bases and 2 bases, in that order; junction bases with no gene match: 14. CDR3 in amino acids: CASSPGAREATYEQYF. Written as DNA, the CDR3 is TGTGCCAGCTCCCCGGGGGCGCGGGAGGCCACCTACGAGCAGTACTTC. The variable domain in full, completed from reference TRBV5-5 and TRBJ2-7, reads DAGVTQSPTHLIKTRGQQVTLRCSPISGHKSVSWYQQVLGQGPQFIFQYYEKEERGRGNFPDRFSARQFPNYSSELNVNALLLGDSALYLCASSPGAREATYEQYFGPGTRLTVT.

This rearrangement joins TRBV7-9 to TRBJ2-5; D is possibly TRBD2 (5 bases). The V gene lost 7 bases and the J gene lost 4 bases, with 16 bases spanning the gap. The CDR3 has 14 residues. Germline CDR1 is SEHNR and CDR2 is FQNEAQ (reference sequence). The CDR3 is CASIMGPEGETQYF. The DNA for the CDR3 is TGTGCCAGCATCATGGGCCCCGAGGGAGAGACCCAGTACTTC.

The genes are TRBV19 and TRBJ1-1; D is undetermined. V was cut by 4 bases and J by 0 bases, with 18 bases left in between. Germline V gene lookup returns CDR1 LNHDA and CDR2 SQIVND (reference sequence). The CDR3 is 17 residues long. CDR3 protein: CASSTQGLQALNTEAFF. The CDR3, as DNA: TGTGCCAGTAGTACCCAAGGGCTGCAGGCCTTGAACACTGAAGCTTTCTTT.

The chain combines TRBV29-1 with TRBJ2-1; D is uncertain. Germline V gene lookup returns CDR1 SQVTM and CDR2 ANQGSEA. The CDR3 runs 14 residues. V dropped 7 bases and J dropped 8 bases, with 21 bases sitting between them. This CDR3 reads CSADDVVVMDEQFF. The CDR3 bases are TGCAGCGCGGACGATGTCGTGGTTATGGATGAGCAGTTCTTC.

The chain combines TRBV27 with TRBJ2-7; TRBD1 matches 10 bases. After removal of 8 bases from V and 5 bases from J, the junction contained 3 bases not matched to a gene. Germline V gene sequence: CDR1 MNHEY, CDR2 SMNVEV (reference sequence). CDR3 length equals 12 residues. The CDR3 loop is CASGTGVDEQYF. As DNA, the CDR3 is TGTGCCAGCGGGACAGGGGTTGACGAGCAGTACTTC.

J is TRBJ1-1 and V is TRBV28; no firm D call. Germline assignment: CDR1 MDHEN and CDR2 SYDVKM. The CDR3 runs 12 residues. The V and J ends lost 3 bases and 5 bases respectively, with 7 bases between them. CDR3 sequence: CASSFLSTEAFF. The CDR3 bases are TGTGCCAGCAGTTTCCTCAGTACTGAAGCTTTCTTT.

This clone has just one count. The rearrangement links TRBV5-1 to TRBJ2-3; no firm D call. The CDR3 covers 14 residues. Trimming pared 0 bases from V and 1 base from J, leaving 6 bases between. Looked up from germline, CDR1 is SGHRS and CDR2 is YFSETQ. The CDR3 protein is CASSLAVGTDTQYF. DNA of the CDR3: TGCGCCAGCAGCTTGGCCGTTGGCACAGATACGCAGTATTTT.

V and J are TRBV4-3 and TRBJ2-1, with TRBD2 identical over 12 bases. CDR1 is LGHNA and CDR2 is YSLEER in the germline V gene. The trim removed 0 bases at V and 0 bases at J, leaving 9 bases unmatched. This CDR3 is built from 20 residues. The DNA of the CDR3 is TGCGCCAGCAGCCAAGAGGGGCTAGCGGGAGGGGGAATCTCCTACAATGAGCAGTTCTTC. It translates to CASSQEGLAGGGISYNEQFF.

The CDR3 reads CASQPTGYSGNTIYF. CDR3 coding DNA: TGTGCCAGCCAACCTACAGGTTACTCTGGAAACACCATATATTTT. The rearrangement joins TRBV13 to TRBJ1-3; D perhaps matches TRBD1 (5 bases). V lost 8 bases and J 0 bases, leaving 14 bases between the germline ends. CDR1 is PRHDT, CDR2 FYEKMQ, per germline (reference sequence). This CDR3 spans 15 amino acids.

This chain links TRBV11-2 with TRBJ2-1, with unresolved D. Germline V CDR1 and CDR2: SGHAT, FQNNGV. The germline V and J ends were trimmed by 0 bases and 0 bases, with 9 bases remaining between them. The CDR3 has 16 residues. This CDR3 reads CASSLEVTSSYNEQFF. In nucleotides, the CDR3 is TGTGCCAGCAGCTTAGAGGTGACGAGCTCCTACAATGAGCAGTTCTTC.

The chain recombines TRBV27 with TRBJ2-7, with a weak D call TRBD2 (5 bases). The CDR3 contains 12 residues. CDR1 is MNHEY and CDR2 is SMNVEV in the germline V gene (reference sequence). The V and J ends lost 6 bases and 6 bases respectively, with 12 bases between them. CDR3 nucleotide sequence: TGTGCCAGCAGGGGGAGACTCCTCGAGCAGTACTTC. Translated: CASRGRLLEQYF.

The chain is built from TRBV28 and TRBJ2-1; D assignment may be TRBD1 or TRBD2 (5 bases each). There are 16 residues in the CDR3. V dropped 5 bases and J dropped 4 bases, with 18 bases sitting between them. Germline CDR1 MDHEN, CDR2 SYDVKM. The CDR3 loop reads CASSKPRDARYNEQFF. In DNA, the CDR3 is TGTGCCAGCAGTAAACCCCGGGACGCCCGTTACAATGAGCAGTTCTTC.

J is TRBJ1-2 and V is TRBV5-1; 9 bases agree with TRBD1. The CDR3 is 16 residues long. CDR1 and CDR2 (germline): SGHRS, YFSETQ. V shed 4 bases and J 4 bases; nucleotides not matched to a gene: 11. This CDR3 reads CASSRDRAGSSYGYTF. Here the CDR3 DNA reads TGCGCCAGCAGCAGGGACAGGGCAGGCTCAAGCTATGGCTACACCTTC.

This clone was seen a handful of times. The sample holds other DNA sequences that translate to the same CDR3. CDR3 protein: CASSSLYGYTF. The DNA of the CDR3 is TGTGCCAGCAGTTCGCTCTATGGCTACACCTTC. This chain connects TRBV6-5 to TRBJ1-2; no firm D call. Germline V gives CDR1 MNHEY, CDR2 SVGAGI. The CDR3 consists of 11 residues. V dropped 4 bases and J dropped 4 bases, with 4 bases sitting between them.

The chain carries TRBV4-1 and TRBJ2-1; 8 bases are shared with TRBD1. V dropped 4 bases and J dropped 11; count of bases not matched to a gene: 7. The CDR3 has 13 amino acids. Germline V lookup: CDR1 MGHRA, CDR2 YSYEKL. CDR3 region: CASSLGQGSKQFF. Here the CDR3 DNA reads TGCGCCAGCAGCCTTGGACAGGGATCGAAGCAGTTCTTC.